One sample yielded the 20 T cell receptor beta chains listed below, sequenced in a study of Ad26.COV2.S vaccination and SARS-CoV-2 variants. Sequencing used immunoSEQ multiplex PCR; TCRdb keeps in-frame clones, though not all of them. Counted here are roughly 300,000 clones, about 89% occurring once; the ten biggest clones make up 5%. Treatment specified: about 20 received Ad26.COV2.S at low or high dose, single or two shots; a few received placebo; per-sample allocation not given. Following the first vaccine or placebo injection, samples were taken on day 63. The sequencing here drew on peripheral blood, taken in a trial of Ad26.COV2.S vaccine versus placebo. The receptors derive from a person between 18 and 65 years old who received the Ad26.COV2.S COVID-19 vaccine or a placebo.

The V and J genes are TRBV5-6 and TRBJ2-5; no clear D gene. V lost 0 bases to trimming and J lost 4 bases, with 13 bases between them. This CDR3 comprises 15 residues. CDR1 is SGHDT and CDR2 is YYEEEE in the germline V gene. This CDR3 reads CASSLVGFLGETQYF. In nucleotides, the CDR3 is TGTGCCAGCAGCTTGGTGGGGTTTTTGGGAGAGACCCAGTACTTC. Filled out from reference TRBV5-6 and TRBJ2-5, the complete variable domain reads DAGVTQSPTHLIKTRGQQVTLRCSPKSGHDTVSWYQQALGQGPQFIFQYYEEEERQRGNFPDRFSGHQFPNYSSELNVNALLLGDSALYLCASSLVGFLGETQYFGPGTRLLVL.

V and J are TRBV7-8 and TRBJ1-2; D call uncertain. The CDR3 consists of 14 residues. V was pared by 1 base and J by 1 base, with 7 bases between. Germline V lookup: CDR1 SGHVS, CDR2 FQNEAQ. In DNA form, the CDR3 reads TGTGCCAGCAGCTTAGTTGTGAATAACTATGGCTACACCTTC. Translating gives CASSLVVNNYGYTF.

The V call is TRBV28, the J call TRBJ1-2; a weak D match, TRBD1 (5 bases). Per germline, CDR1 MDHEN and CDR2 SYDVKM. With 8 bases removed from V and 1 base from J, the gap between germline ends came to 11 bases. The CDR3 covers 13 residues. The CDR3 DNA reads as TGTGCCAGCGGGGCCCAAATTAACTATGGCTACACCTTC. This translates into CASGAQINYGYTF.

The chain uses TRBV5-1 and TRBJ2-5; D unclear. The CDR3 sequence is 13 residues long. CDR1 is SGHRS and CDR2 is YFSETQ in the germline V gene. V was cut by 4 bases and J by 2 bases, with 9 bases left in between. Here the CDR3 DNA reads TGCGCCAGCAGCATAACTCTGCAAGAGACCCAGTACTTC. It specifies CASSITLQETQYF.

The table lists this clone with a count of one. Germline is not matched at one junction end, which may reflect a read error. V and J are TRBV7-2 and TRBJ2-7, with 10 bases aligning to TRBD1. This CDR3 contains 15 residues. Germline V CDR1 and CDR2: SGHTA, FQGNSA. In DNA, the CDR3 is TGTGCCAGCAGCTTCGCGACAGGGGGCTCCAACGAGCAGTACTTC. It specifies CASSFATGGSNEQYF.

The J gene is TRBJ1-2, the V gene TRBV5-6; D uncertain. Germline V gene sequence: CDR1 SGHDT, CDR2 YYEEEE. Trimming took 4 bases from V and 8 from J, leaving 12 bases between them. The CDR3 is 12 residues long. CDR3 bases: TGTGCCAGCAGCCCAGGACCGGTGGGCTACACCTTC. Its protein product is CASSPGPVGYTF.

The gene calls are TRBV28 and TRBJ2-1; TRBD1 matches at 10 bases. Germline-derived CDR1 and CDR2 are MDHEN and SYDVKM. V shed 7 bases, J shed 3 bases, and the junction held 3 bases outside the gene matches. The CDR3 totals 14 residues. The CDR3 loop is CASTRTGGYNEQFF. As DNA, the CDR3 is TGTGCCAGCACCCGGACAGGGGGCTACAATGAGCAGTTCTTC.

This clone has a handful of counts. The chain recombines TRBV6-1 with TRBJ2-1; 7 positions match TRBD1. CDR3 size: 13 residues. Germline V lookup: CDR1 MNHNS, CDR2 SASEGT. J was trimmed by 9 bases and V by 5 bases; bases with no gene match: 7. The CDR3 sequence: CASSTGEGGEQFF. The CDR3 DNA reads TGTGCCAGCAGTACAGGGGAAGGGGGTGAGCAGTTCTTC.

The sample holds a few counts of this clone. CDR3 protein: CASSLGQFHEQYF. Here the CDR3 DNA reads TGTGCCAGCAGCTTGGGACAGTTCCACGAGCAGTACTTC. The chain carries TRBV5-5 and TRBJ2-7, with D possibly TRBD1 on 5 matching bases. The CDR3 consists of 13 residues. V gave up 0 bases and J gave up 5 bases, with 9 bases separating them. Per germline, CDR1 SGHKS and CDR2 YYEKEE (reference sequence).

This clone was found a few times. This chain links TRBV7-9 with TRBJ2-7; D remains ambiguous. Looked up from germline, CDR1 is SEHNR and CDR2 is FQNEAQ (reference sequence). This CDR3 has 14 amino acids. Trimming took 5 bases from V and 1 from J, leaving 12 bases between them. The CDR3 is CASSTTLESYEQYF. In nucleotides, the CDR3 is TGTGCCAGCAGCACAACACTGGAATCCTACGAGCAGTACTTC. Filled out from reference TRBV7-9 and TRBJ2-7, the complete variable domain reads DTGVSQNPRHKITKRGQNVTFRCDPISEHNRLYWYRQTLGQGPEFLTYFQNEAQLEKSRLLSDRFSAERPKGSFSTLEIQRTEQGDSAMYLCASSTTLESYEQYFGPGTRLTVT.

The V call is TRBV7-2, the J call TRBJ1-1; 7 bases map to TRBD1. The CDR3 is 16 residues long. Germline V CDR1 and CDR2: SGHTA, FQGNSA. After removal of 1 base from V and 0 bases from J, the junction contained 5 bases not matched to a gene. CDR3 nucleotide sequence: TGTGCCAGCAGCTTAGAAACAGGGGCCATGAACACTGAAGCTTTCTTT. This sequence encodes CASSLETGAMNTEAFF.

The chain recombines TRBV9 with TRBJ1-1; D ambiguous. Germline CDR1 is SGDLS and CDR2 is YYNGEE. CDR3 size: 16 residues. Trimming pared 0 bases from V and 0 bases from J, leaving 12 bases between. In nucleotides, the CDR3 is TGTGCCAGCAGCGTAGAAGGGAGCCTCATGAACACTGAAGCTTTCTTT. Translation gives CASSVEGSLMNTEAFF.

The chain joins TRBV4-2 to TRBJ2-7; D not certain. The V gene lost 0 bases and the J gene lost 5 bases, with 11 bases spanning the gap. The germline V gene encodes CDR1 LGHNA and CDR2 YNFKEQ. The CDR3 has 14 residues. CDR3 nucleotide sequence: TGTGCCAGCAGCCAAGATCTTAGGCGCGACGAGCAGTACTTC. Amino acid sequence: CASSQDLRRDEQYF.

J is TRBJ1-5 and V is TRBV2; perhaps TRBD1 as D (6 bases). The CDR3 consists of 16 residues. V shed 2 bases and J shed 0 bases, with 11 bases lying between them. Germline V gene sequence: CDR1 SNHLY, CDR2 FYNNEI. CDR3 coding DNA: TGTGCCAGCAGTGAATTGGGACAATATAGCAATCAGCCCCAGCATTTT. It yields the protein CASSELGQYSNQPQHF.

The gene calls are TRBV6-2 or TRBV6-3 and TRBJ2-1, with 14 bases identical to TRBD2. This CDR3 contains 16 residues. The junction had 10 bases not matched to a gene; V was cut back by 2 bases and J by 13 bases. Germline CDR1 MNHEY, CDR2 SVGEGT. CDR3 in amino acids: CASSYGSLGLAGEQFF. In nucleotides, the CDR3 is TGTGCCAGCAGTTACGGGAGCTTGGGACTAGCGGGAGAACAGTTCTTC.

The chain uses TRBV3-1 (or the pseudogene TRBV3-2) and TRBJ1-2; D gene uncertain. The germline gives CDR1 LGHDT, CDR2 YNNKEL (reference sequence). Trimming shortened V by 3 bases and J by 5 bases, and 4 bases separated the two germline ends. The CDR3 runs 11 residues. As DNA, the CDR3 is TGTGCCAGCAGCCAGGGTTATGGCTACACCTTC. This codes for CASSQGYGYTF.

V is TRBV18 and J is TRBJ2-7; maybe TRBD2 (6 bases). Trimming removed 3 bases from V and 4 bases from J, with 13 bases in between. The CDR3 sequence is 14 residues long. Germline V gives CDR1 KGHSH, CDR2 LQKENI. For the CDR3, the DNA is TGTGCCAGCTCACCCACTGCGGGGATGTACGAGCAGTACTTC. Translation: CASSPTAGMYEQYF.

The chain carries TRBV29-1 and TRBJ1-1, with D tentatively TRBD1 (6 bases). Trimming removed 5 bases from V and 3 bases from J, with 13 bases in between. This CDR3 is built from 13 residues. From germline, CDR1 is SQVTM and CDR2 ANQGSEA. As DNA, the CDR3 is TGCAGCGTTCTACAGGGTTGGGACACTGAAGCTTTCTTT. Its protein is CSVLQGWDTEAFF.

The rearrangement uses TRBV5-1 and TRBJ2-1; 7 nucleotides line up with TRBD2. V was clipped by 0 bases and J by 6 bases; unmatched bases: 3. CDR3 length: 14 amino acids. Germline values: CDR1 SGHRS, CDR2 YFSETQ. CDR3 DNA sequence: TGCGCCAGCAGCTTGGGCGGGAGCCTCAATGAGCAGTTCTTC. Amino acids: CASSLGGSLNEQFF.

The chain combines TRBV5-1 with TRBJ2-7, with a weak D call TRBD2 (6 bases). Germline assignment: CDR1 SGHRS and CDR2 YFSETQ. This CDR3 has 14 residues. V lost 3 bases to trimming and J lost 1 base, with 11 bases between them. The CDR3 here is CASSSRLESYEQYF. As DNA, the CDR3 is TGCGCCAGCAGCTCCCGACTAGAATCCTACGAGCAGTACTTC.